These 11 T cell receptor beta chains were all obtained from the same sample, sequenced in a study of T cells in Graves' hyperthyroidism and ophthalmopathy. It was RNA transcripts that yielded the amplified TCR beta CDR3 regions. Researchers ran a first-round RT-PCR on the TCR CDR3 using the HTBI primer set. TCRdb itself ran the multiplex PCR reads through MiXCR, one entry per CDR3 protein. Of roughly 750,000 distinct CDR3 sequences listed, about 15% are singletons. Sequenced material: blood. These receptors came from a man younger than 35 with Graves' hyperthyroidism.

This clonotype was observed a single time. This chain joins TRBV24-1 and TRBJ2-2, with 7 bases aligning to TRBD2. The junction had 7 bases not matched to a gene; V was cut back by 5 bases and J by 5 bases. CDR3 length: 15 residues. Germline values: CDR1 KGHDR, CDR2 SFDVKD. The CDR3 sequence is CATSAGDYRTGELFF. The CDR3 coding sequence is TGTGCCACCAGTGCGGGGGACTACAGGACCGGGGAGCTGTTTTTT.

In regard to this clonotype: This may be a read error: a much more frequent sequence differs by one nucleotide. As the CDR3 is not closed by the conserved phenylalanine or tryptophan, this likely results from a read error. V gene TRBV10-3 combines with J gene TRBJ1-6; perhaps TRBD1 as D (5 bases). V was trimmed by 11 bases and J by 8 bases, leaving 13 bases between them. CDR3 length: 12 residues. The germline CDR1 and CDR2 sequences are ENHRY and SYGVKD. CDR3 region: CAAGVWDSPLHY. CDR3 bases: TGTGCCGCGGGGGTATGGGATTCACCCCTCCACTAT.

As for this clonotype: Given the absence of the conserved phenylalanine or tryptophan at the CDR3 end, a read error is likely. V and J are TRBV7-3 and TRBJ1-2; D unresolved. Germline CDR1 is SGHTA and CDR2 is FQGTGA. CDR3 length equals 13 residues. V was cut by 3 bases and J by 3 bases, with 8 bases left in between. CDR3 protein: CASSFPGYYGYTL. As DNA, the CDR3 is TGTGCCAGCAGCTTCCCGGGTTACTATGGCTACACCCTC.

This clonotype has ten or more counts. The genes are TRBV3-1 and TRBJ1-1; D may be TRBD1 (5 bases). This CDR3 has 13 amino acids. V lost 2 bases and J 4 bases, leaving 8 bases between the germline ends. In germline, CDR1 is LGHDT, CDR2 YNNKEL (reference sequence). CDR3 DNA: TGTGCCAGCAGCCAATCGAGGGGCACTGAAGCTTTCTTT. This codes for CASSQSRGTEAFF.

J is TRBJ1-2 and V is TRBV12-5; D not certain. CDR1 is LGHNT and CDR2 is FRNRAP in the germline V gene. This CDR3 is 13 amino acids long. V was cut by 3 bases and J by 7 bases, with 12 bases left in between. CDR3 in amino acids: CASGFGVSSGYTF. The CDR3 DNA sequence: TGTGCTAGTGGTTTTGGGGTTTCAAGTGGCTACACCTTC. Looking up the rest from reference TRBV12-5 and TRBJ1-2 gives the full variable domain: DARVTQTPRHKVTEMGQEVTMRCQPILGHNTVFWYRQTMMQGLELLAYFRNRAPLDDSGMPKDRFSAEMPDATLATLKIQPSEPRDSAVYFCASGFGVSSGYTFGSGTRLTVV.

Ten or more counts support this clonotype. The DNA for the CDR3 is TGTGCCAGCAGGGACCCGAACGAGCAGTACTTC. Its protein is CASRDPNEQYF. The rearrangement links TRBV28 to TRBJ2-7; D is unclear. In germline, CDR1 is MDHEN, CDR2 SYDVKM. Deletions cut 6 bases from V and 5 bases from J, with 8 bases between. The CDR3 is 11 residues long. The full variable domain, completed using reference TRBV28 and TRBJ2-7, is DVKVTQSSRYLVKRTGEKVFLECVQDMDHENMFWYRQDPGLGLRLIYFSYDVKMKEKGDIPEGYSVSREKKERFSLILESASTNQTSMYLCASRDPNEQYFGPGTRLTVT.

This clonotype has a count of ten or more. The chain joins TRBV5-1 to TRBJ2-1; TRBD2 matches 11 bases. This CDR3 spans 15 amino acids. Germline CDR1 reads SGHRS; CDR2 reads YFSETQ. After removal of 4 bases from V and 7 bases from J, the junction contained 7 bases not matched to a gene. The CDR3 DNA is TGCGCCAGCAGCCCAGGGACTAGCGGTGGAAATGAGCAGTTCTTC. Protein: CASSPGTSGGNEQFF.

The sample holds a few counts of this clonotype. The chain has TRBV9 and TRBJ2-1, with TRBD2 matching 8 bases. Unmatched junction bases numbered 11, after V lost 0 bases and J lost 6 bases. This CDR3 contains 17 residues. CDR1 and CDR2 from the germline V gene are SGDLS and YYNGEE. The CDR3 protein is CASSVDLGSGKGNEQFF. The CDR3 nucleotides are TGTGCCAGCAGCGTAGATCTTGGTAGCGGGAAAGGCAATGAGCAGTTCTTC.

This clonotype was observed many times. The V call is TRBV27, the J call TRBJ2-7, with D possibly being TRBD1 or TRBD2 (5 bases each). The CDR3 has 13 residues. V dropped 4 bases and J dropped 1 base, with 8 bases sitting between them. The germline gives CDR1 MNHEY, CDR2 SMNVEV (reference sequence). The CDR3 coding sequence is TGTGCCAGCAGTTGGGACGGTTCCTACGAGCAGTACTTC. Translation gives CASSWDGSYEQYF.

The sample holds a few counts of this clonotype. V is TRBV6-2 or TRBV6-3 and J is TRBJ2-1; D is undetermined. The CDR3 length is 12 residues. Germline loops: CDR1 MNHEY, CDR2 SVGEGT. Trimming removed 4 bases from V and 9 bases from J, with 10 bases in between. In nucleotides, the CDR3 is TGTGCCAGCAGTTTACTTAGCTCTGAGCAGTTCTTC. It is translated as CASSLLSSEQFF.

Concerning this clonotype itself: One base away lies a much larger clone, so this may be a sequencing read error. The CDR3, as DNA: TGTGCCAGCAGTGATTCCCTCGGCTATGGCTACACCTTC. Its translation: CASSDSLGYGYTF. The chain combines TRBV6-1 with TRBJ1-2, with unresolved D. Trimming shortened V by 3 bases and J by 4 bases, and 9 bases separated the two germline ends. Germline CDR1 MNHNS, CDR2 SASEGT. The CDR3 spans 13 residues.